This TCR beta chain emerged from a study of long-term antiretroviral therapy in people with HIV. General study results and limits: The range of CDR3 lengths in HIV repertoires proved narrower than that found in controls. Diversity increased after ART yet remained lower than in transplant donor controls.

Researchers ran immunoSEQ v3.0 at survey level. Generated by immunoSEQ multiplex PCR, the TCRdb table keeps only in-frame clones and is missing some. Among around 15,000 clones listed, 80% to 90% were seen once. Deletions cut 3 bases from V and 3 bases from J, with 6 bases between. Germline V gives CDR1 ENHRY, CDR2 SYGVKD. The CDR3 length is 13 residues. This clone was found once. Antigen unknown. Samples held about 0.9-10 million cryopreserved PBMC before DNA extraction. Sequenced here: unsorted PBMCs, sampled 0.1 years after starting antiretroviral therapy. The receptor's source is a man between 18 and 35 years old with HIV. J is TRBJ2-1 and V is TRBV10-3, with D possibly matching TRBD2 (5 bases). CDR3 bases: TGTGCCATCAGTGAAGCGGTCTACAATGAGCAGTTCTTC. It encodes CAISEAVYNEQFF.